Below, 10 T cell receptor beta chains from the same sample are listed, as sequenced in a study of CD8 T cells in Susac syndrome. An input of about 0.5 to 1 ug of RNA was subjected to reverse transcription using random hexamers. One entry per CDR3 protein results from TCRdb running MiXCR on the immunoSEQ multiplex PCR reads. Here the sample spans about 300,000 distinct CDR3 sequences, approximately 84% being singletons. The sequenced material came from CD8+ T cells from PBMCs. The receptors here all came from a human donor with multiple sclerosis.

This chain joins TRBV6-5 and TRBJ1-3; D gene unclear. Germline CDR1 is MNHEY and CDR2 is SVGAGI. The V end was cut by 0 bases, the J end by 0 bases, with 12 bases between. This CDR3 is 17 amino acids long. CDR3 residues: CASSYSPETYSGNTIYF. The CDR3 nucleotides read TGTGCCAGCAGTTACTCGCCCGAGACGTACTCTGGAAACACCATATATTTT.

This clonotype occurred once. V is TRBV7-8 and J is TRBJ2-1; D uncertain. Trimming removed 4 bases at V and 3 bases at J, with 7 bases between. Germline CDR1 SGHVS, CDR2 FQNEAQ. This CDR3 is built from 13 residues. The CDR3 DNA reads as TGTGCCAGCAGCTCTGAACTCTACAATGAGCAGTTCTTC. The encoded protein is CASSSELYNEQFF.

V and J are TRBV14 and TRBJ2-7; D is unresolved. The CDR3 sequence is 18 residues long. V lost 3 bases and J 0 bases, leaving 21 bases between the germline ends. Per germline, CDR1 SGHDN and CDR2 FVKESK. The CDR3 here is CASSQNSMARSPSYEQYF. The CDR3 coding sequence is TGTGCCAGCAGCCAGAATTCAATGGCGCGCAGTCCCTCCTACGAGCAGTACTTC.

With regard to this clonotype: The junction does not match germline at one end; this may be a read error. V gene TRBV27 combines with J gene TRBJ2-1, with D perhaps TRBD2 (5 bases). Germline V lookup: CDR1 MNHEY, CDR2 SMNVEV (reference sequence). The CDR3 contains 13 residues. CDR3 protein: CASSFGPGNGQFF. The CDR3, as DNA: TGTGCCAGCAGTTTTGGCCCCGGGAATGGGCAGTTCTTC.

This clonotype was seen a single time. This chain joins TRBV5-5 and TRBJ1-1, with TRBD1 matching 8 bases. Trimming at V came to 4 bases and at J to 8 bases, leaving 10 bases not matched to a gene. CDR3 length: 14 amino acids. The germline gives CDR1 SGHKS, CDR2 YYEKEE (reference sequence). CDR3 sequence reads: CASSTDREGPEAFF. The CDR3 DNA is TGTGCCAGCAGCACGGACAGGGAGGGACCGGAAGCTTTCTTT.

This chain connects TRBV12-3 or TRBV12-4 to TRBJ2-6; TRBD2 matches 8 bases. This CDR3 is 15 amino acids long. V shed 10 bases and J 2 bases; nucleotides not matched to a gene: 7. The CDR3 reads CATRTGRAGANVLTF. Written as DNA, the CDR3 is TGTGCCACCCGTACCGGGAGGGCTGGGGCCAACGTCCTGACTTTC.

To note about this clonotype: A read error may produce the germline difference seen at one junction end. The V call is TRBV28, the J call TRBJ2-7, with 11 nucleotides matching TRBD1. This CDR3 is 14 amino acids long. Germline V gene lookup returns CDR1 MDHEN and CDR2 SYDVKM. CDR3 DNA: TGTGCCAGCAGTTTAGCAGGACAGGGGGCTGTAGGGTTCTTC. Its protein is CASSLAGQGAVGFF.

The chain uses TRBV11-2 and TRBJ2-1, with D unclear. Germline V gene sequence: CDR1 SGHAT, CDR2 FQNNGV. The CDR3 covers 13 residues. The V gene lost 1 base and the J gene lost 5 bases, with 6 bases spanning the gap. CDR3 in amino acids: CASSLAADNEQFF. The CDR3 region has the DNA TGTGCCAGCAGCTTAGCTGCCGACAATGAGCAGTTCTTC.

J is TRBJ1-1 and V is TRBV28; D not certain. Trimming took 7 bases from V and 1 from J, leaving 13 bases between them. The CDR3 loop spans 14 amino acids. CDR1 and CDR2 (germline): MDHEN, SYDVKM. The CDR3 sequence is CASTLIIGNTEAFF. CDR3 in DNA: TGTGCCAGCACCCTCATTATCGGGAACACTGAAGCTTTCTTT.

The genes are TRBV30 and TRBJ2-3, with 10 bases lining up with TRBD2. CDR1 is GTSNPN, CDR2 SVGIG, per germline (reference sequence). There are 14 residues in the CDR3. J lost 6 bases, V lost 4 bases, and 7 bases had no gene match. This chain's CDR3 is CAWTLAGVMDTQYF. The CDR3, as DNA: TGTGCCTGGACCCTAGCGGGAGTAATGGATACGCAGTATTTT.